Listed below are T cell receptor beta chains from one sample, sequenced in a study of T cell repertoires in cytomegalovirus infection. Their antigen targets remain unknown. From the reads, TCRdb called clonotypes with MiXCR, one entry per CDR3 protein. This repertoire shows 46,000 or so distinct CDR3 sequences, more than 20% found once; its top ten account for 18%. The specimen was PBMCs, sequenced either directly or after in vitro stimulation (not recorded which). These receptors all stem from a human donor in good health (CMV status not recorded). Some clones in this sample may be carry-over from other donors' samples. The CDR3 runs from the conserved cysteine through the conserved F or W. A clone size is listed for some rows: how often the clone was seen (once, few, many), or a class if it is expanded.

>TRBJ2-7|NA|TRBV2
CASSEALRSRGHEQYF
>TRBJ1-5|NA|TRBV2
CASSELLNNQPQHF
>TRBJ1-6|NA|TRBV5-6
CASRLGQFNSPLHF
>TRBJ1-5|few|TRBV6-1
CASSFRGSNQPQHF
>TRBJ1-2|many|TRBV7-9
CASSLDFGHGYTF
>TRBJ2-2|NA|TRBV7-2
CASSLAISANGELFF
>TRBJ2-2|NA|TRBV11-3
CASRGGANTGELFF
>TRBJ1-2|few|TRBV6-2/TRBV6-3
CASTSDRLYGYTF
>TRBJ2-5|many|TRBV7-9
CASSLGGSETQYF
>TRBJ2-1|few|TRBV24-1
CATRSSYNEQFF
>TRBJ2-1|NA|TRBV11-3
CASSSGLPPRSVQFF
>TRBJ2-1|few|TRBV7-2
CASSRQREGYNEQFF
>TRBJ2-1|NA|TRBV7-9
CASSLGVLSYNEQFF
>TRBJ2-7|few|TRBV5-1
CASSLMDRRLDEQYF
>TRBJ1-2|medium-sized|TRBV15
CATSRDRGLYFYYGYTF
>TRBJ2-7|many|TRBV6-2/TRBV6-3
CASSYAGGEQYF
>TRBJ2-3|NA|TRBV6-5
CASSRQGMTDTQYF
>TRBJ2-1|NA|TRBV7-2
CASSLVSLYNEQFF
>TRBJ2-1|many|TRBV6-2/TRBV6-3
CASSLQGLAGRNEQFF
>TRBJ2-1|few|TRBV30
CAWNSGSSYNEQFF
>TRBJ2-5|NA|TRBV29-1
CSVEIRLDVETQYF
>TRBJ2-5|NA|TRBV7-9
CASSLVLAGKETQYF